This TCR beta chain was sequenced in a study of T cell responses to AZD1222 COVID-19 vaccine. The data were produced by immunoSEQ multiplex PCR, yet TCRdb's version contains in-frame clones alone and is incomplete. The table has fewer than 150,000 clones, about 91% seen once. The ends were cut back, 2 bases at V and 0 bases at J, with 8 bases in the middle. The CDR3 consists of 15 residues. The germline V gene has CDR1 SGHTA and CDR2 FQGNSA. Sequenced material: peripheral blood, taken on day 0 of AZD1222 vaccination. This chain joins TRBV7-2 and TRBJ2-1, with no clear D. The receptor was isolated from an adult in good health. The CDR3 reads CASSLRGSSYNEQFF. CDR3 coding DNA: TGTGCCAGCAGCTTAAGAGGAAGCTCCTACAATGAGCAGTTCTTC.